One T cell receptor (beta chain) is described in this entry. There is no known antigen for this receptor. No base-level quality is on record; no much larger clone is a single base apart. This record belongs to a study of T-cell memory formation after mild COVID-19 (dated by TCRdb to 2020 to 2022). Context from the whole study: Most TCR sequence clusters were specific to one of the two donors. Longitudinal TCRalpha and TCRbeta repertoire sequencing tracked T-cell clones expanding and contracting after mild COVID-19 in two donors. The cohort was made up of two young adult volunteers, one female and one male, who were previously healthy. What the research found in general, with its limitations: Only a couple of mild cases were covered in the study, and larger cohorts including severe cases with pre-infection samples were considered necessary. The detection of some responding clones in pre-infection memory suggests that pre-existing cross-reactive memory T cells joined the SARS-CoV-2 response. Clones that contracted from day 15 to 85 showed balanced CD4/CD8 phenotypes, whereas a second wave of clones that expanded from day 15 to 37 leaned towards CD4+. Contracting CD4+ clones turned up mainly in the CM and EM memory subsets, whereas EMRA was where CD8+ clones were enriched. The second-wave clones that peaked on day 37 were not confirmed to be SARS-CoV-2 specific.

V is cut by 8 bases and J by 3 bases, and the space between the germline ends is 9 bases. The CDR3 numbers 12 residues from cysteine through phenylalanine. The only DNA kept is the CDR3, 36 bases in frame from the first base. Sequencing instrument: Illumina NovaSeq 6000. Using 5'RACE with constant-segment primers, TCRalpha and TCRbeta cDNA libraries were constructed, with sample barcodes and unique molecular identifiers added in the process. Trizol reagent was used to extract RNA from every sample. Libraries were amplified in two PCR steps, with a second sample barcode and Illumina TruSeq adapters added in the second step. The libraries were sequenced on an Illumina NovaSeq using 2 x 150 bp paired-end reads. The published analysis was carried out like this. Demultiplexing of reads and collapsing into UMI-guided consensus sequences were performed with migec v1.2.7. Using mixcr v2.1.11, UMI consensuses were aligned to TRA and TRB V and J templates and then assembled into clonotypes. Expanded or contracted clonotypes were those called significant by both edgeR and NoisET, with noise models trained on biological replicates. For edgeR calls, the cutoffs were a false discovery rate-adjusted p below 0.01 and a log2 fold-change threshold of 1. As an exploratory analysis of dynamics, max-normalized trajectories of the 1000 most abundant clonotypes were examined by PCA with hierarchical clustering. Separately sequenced CD4+ and CD8+ repertoires were used to assign a CD4 or CD8 phenotype to each responding clone. Using fastp trimming at Q25 and MiXCR clonotype assembly, TCRdb reanalyzed the public sequencing data and kept in-frame beta chains. All rows with the same CDR3 protein become a single entry with the most common DNA and genes. The V and J calls reflect TCRdb's pipeline rather than the authors' work. The sample includes 150,000 to 200,000 distinct CDR3 sequences, with 13% to 15% observed a single time. 13% to 15% of the sample is in the top ten clones.

Ficoll-Paque density gradient centrifugation was used to isolate PBMCs. The specimen sequenced was PBMCs or a T cell subset sorted from them (not recorded which). The sequence derives from an adult woman who had mild COVID-19 (a few samples of this study predate the infection). The sample titles of this study are shuffled in the database, so cell type and time point are left out; the donor was told from shared clones. The chain was built from TRBV12-3 or TRBV12-4 and TRBJ2-3; the D gene assignment is ambiguous. The CDR3 sequence is CASRLVTDTQYF. The bases are TGTGCCAGCCGGTTGGTAACAGATACGCAGTATTTT.